A selection of T cell receptor beta chains follows, all from one sample in a study of shared clonotypes between healthy human individuals. The repertoire was sequenced with immunoSEQ multiplex PCR; TCRdb's copy has only in-frame clones and lacks some. Of around 990,000 clones in the sample, 77% are singletons; the top ten hold approximately 0.9%. The sequenced sample consisted of memory CD4+ T cells from PBMCs. These TCRs come from a man between 18 and 35 years old in good health. Some clones in this sample may be carry-over from other donors' samples. The CDR3 runs from the conserved cysteine through the conserved F or W. A D gene is named only where the DNA matches it firmly. The size entry is marked missing in some rows and otherwise reads once, few, many or a size class.

>TRBD2|TRBJ2-3|14|-|TRBV28
TGTGCCAGCAGTCGGACTAGCGGGAGTTATACGCAGTATTTT
CASSRTSGSYTQYF
>TRBD1|TRBJ2-7|15|-|TRBV27
TGTGCCAGCAACCCGGGGACAGGGGGCTTCTACGAGCAGTACTTC
CASNPGTGGFYEQYF
>TRBD2|TRBJ2-5|15|-|TRBV7-2
TGTGCCAGCAGCTTAGGGCTAGCGGGAGAAGAGACCCAGTACTTC
CASSLGLAGEETQYF
>-|TRBJ1-1|16|-|TRBV18
TGTGCCAGCTCACCACCGGCCTTTTTAGTTAACACTGAAGCTTTCTTT
CASSPPAFLVNTEAFF
>-|TRBJ1-2|14|once|TRBV2
TGTGCCAGCGGCTCGACACCTTCAAACTATGGCTACACCTTC
CASGSTPSNYGYTF
>-|TRBJ2-7|12|few|TRBV6-1
TGTGCCAGCAGGAGGGCGAGCGACGAGCAGTACTTC
CASRRASDEQYF
>-|TRBJ2-2|14|-|TRBV18
TGTGCCAGCTCACCGCAGCAGGAGACCGGGGAGCTGTTTTTT
CASSPQQETGELFF
>-|TRBJ1-1|14|-|TRBV25-1
TGTGCCAGCAACCAAGGGGGGCGTAACACTGAAGCTTTCTTT
CASNQGGRNTEAFF
>-|TRBJ2-7|14|-|TRBV5-1
TGCGCCAGCAGCTTGGGTCCAGGGTCCTACGAGCAGTACTTC
CASSLGPGSYEQYF
>-|TRBJ2-3|12|-|TRBV11-2
TGTGCCAGCAGCTCCCAACTCGATACGCAGTATTTT
CASSSQLDTQYF
>TRBD2|TRBJ2-1|14|-|TRBV9
TGTGCCAGCAGCCCTAGGACTAGCACGAATGAGCAGTTCTTC
CASSPRTSTNEQFF
>TRBD2|TRBJ2-5|17|-|TRBV9
TGTGCCAGCAGCGGAGGTAATCTAGCGGTGGAGAAAGAGACCCAGTACTTC
CASSGGNLAVEKETQYF
>-|TRBJ1-3|11|-|TRBV6-5
TGTGCCAGCAGTTGGAGGGGAGCCATATATTTT
CASSWRGAIYF
>-|TRBJ1-1|11|few|TRBV28
TGTGCCAGCAGTTTGAACCAAAAAGCTTTCTTT
CASSLNQKAFF
>-|TRBJ2-3|14|-|TRBV5-5
TGTGCCAGCAGCTTAAGGACCGGGGCTGATACGCAGTATTTT
CASSLRTGADTQYF
>-|TRBJ2-1|13|-|TRBV28
TGTGCCAGCAGTCCCCTCGCTCCTATGCAGGAGTTCTTC
CASSPLAPMQEFF
>-|TRBJ2-7|14|-|TRBV7-2
TGTGCCAGCAGTCACAGTCGGGGCTCCTACGAGCAGTACTTC
CASSHSRGSYEQYF
>-|TRBJ2-1|13|-|TRBV6-6
TGTGCCAGCAGCCGCGTACGGTACAATGAGCAGTTCTTC
CASSRVRYNEQFF
>-|TRBJ2-1|15|-|TRBV7-8
TGTGCCAGCAGCCCCGTGGGAGTTCGGGTCAATGAGCAGTTCTTC
CASSPVGVRVNEQFF